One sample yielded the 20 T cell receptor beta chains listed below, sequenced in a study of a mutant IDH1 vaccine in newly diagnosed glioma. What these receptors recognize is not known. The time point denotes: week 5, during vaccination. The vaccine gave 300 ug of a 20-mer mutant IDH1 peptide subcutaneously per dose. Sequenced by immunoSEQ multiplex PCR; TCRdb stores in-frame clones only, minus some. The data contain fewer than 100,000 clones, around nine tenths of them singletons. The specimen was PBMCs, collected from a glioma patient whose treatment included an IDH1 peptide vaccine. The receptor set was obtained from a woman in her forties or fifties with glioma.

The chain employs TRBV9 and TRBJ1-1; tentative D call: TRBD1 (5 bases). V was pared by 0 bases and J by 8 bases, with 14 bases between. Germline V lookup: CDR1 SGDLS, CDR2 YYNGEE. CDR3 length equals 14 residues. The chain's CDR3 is CASSVDGRGVEAFF. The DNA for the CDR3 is TGTGCCAGCAGCGTAGATGGCAGAGGGGTCGAAGCTTTCTTT.

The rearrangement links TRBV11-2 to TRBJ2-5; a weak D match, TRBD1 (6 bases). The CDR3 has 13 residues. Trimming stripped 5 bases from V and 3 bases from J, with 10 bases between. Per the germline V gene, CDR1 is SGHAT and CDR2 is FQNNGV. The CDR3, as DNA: TGTGCCAGCAGCCCGGACAGAGAAGAGACCCAGTACTTC. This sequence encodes CASSPDREETQYF.

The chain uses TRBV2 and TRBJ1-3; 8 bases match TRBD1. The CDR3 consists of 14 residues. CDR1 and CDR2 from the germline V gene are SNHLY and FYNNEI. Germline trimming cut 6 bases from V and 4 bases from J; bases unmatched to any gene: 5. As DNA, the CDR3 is TGTGCCAGCAGGGACAGGGTAGCGGGAAACACCATATATTTT. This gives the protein CASRDRVAGNTIYF.

As DNA, the CDR3 is TGTGCCAGCAGTCCCCCAGGCTCCTATAATTCACCCCTCCACTTT. Translated, it gives CASSPPGSYNSPLHF. V usage is TRBV5-4 and J usage is TRBJ1-6; D is ambiguous. The CDR3 totals 15 residues. V dropped 5 bases and J dropped 0 bases, with 9 bases sitting between them. The germline V gene encodes CDR1 SGHNT and CDR2 YYREEE (reference sequence).

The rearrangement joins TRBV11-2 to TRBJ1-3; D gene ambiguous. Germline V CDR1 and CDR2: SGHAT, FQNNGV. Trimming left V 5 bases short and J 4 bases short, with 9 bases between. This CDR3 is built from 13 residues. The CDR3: CASSNDAGNTIYF. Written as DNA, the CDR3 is TGTGCCAGCAGCAACGACGCGGGAAACACCATATATTTT.

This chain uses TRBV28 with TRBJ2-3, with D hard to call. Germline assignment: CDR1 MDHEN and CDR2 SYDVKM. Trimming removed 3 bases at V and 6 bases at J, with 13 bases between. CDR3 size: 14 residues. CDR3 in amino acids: CASSFGRAGDTQYF. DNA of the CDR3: TGTGCCAGCAGTTTTGGTAGGGCCGGGGATACGCAGTATTTT. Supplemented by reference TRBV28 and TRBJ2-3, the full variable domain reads DVKVTQSSRYLVKRTGEKVFLECVQDMDHENMFWYRQDPGLGLRLIYFSYDVKMKEKGDIPEGYSVSREKKERFSLILESASTNQTSMYLCASSFGRAGDTQYFGPGTRLTVL.

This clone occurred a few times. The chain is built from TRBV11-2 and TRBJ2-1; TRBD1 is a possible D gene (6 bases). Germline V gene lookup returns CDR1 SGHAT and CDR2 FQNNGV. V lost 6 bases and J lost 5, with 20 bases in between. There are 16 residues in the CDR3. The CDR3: CASRGLGAGWNNEQFF. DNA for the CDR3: TGTGCCAGCAGGGGCCTGGGGGCGGGCTGGAACAATGAGCAGTTCTTC.

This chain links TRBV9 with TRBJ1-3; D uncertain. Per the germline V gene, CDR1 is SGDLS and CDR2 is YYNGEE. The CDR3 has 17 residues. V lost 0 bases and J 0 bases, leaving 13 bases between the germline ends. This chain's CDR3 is CASSVAARASSGNTIYF. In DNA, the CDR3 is TGTGCCAGCAGCGTAGCGGCACGAGCCAGCTCTGGAAACACCATATATTTT.

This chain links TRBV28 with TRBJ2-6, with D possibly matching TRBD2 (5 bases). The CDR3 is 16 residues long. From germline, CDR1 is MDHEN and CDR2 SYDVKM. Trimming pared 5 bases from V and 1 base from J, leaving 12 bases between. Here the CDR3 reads CASSHYRGSGANVLTF. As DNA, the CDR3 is TGTGCCAGCAGTCATTACCGGGGATCTGGGGCCAACGTCCTGACTTTC. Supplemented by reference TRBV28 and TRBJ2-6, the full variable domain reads DVKVTQSSRYLVKRTGEKVFLECVQDMDHENMFWYRQDPGLGLRLIYFSYDVKMKEKGDIPEGYSVSREKKERFSLILESASTNQTSMYLCASSHYRGSGANVLTFGAGSRLTVL.

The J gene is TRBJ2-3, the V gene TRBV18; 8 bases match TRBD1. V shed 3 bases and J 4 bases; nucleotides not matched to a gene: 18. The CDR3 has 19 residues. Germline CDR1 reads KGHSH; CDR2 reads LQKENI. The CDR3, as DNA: TGTGCCAGCTCACCGCGGAGTTGGACAGGGTCCCTTTTCCCAGATACGCAGTATTTT. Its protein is CASSPRSWTGSLFPDTQYF.

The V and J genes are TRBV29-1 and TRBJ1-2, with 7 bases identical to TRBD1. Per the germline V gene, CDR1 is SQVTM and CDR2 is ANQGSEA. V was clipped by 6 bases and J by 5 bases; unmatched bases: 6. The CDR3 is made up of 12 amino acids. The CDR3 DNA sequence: TGCAGCGTGCAACCGACAGGGTATGGCTACACCTTC. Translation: CSVQPTGYGYTF.

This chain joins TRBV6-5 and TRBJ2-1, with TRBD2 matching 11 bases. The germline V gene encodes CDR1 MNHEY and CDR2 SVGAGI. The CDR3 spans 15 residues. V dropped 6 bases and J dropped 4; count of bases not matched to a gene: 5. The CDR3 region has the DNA TGTGCCAGCAGACCCGGGACTAGCGGATACAATGAGCAGTTCTTC. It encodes CASRPGTSGYNEQFF.

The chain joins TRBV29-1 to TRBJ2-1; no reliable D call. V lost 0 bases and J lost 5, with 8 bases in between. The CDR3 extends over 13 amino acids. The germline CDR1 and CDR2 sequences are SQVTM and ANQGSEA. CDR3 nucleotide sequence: TGCAGCGTTGAAGACGGGCTTAACAATGAGCAGTTCTTC. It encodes CSVEDGLNNEQFF.

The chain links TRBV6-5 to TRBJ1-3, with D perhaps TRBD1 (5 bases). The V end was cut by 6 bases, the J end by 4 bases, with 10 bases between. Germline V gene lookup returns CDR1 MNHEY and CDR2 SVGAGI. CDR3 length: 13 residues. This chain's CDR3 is CASRAGPGNTIYF. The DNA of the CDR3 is TGTGCCAGCAGGGCAGGGCCGGGAAACACCATATATTTT.

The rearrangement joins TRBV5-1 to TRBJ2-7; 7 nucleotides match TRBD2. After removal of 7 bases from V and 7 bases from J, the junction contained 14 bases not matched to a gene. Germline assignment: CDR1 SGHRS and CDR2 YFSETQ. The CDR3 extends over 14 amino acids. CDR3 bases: TGCGCCAGCTCCGGGACTATGGGGCCGGGGGAGCAGTACTTC. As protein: CASSGTMGPGEQYF.

CDR3 sequence: CASGGQSGSGTQYF. CDR3 DNA: TGTGCTAGTGGGGGGCAATCGGGGAGTGGTACGCAGTATTTT. The chain recombines TRBV12-5 with TRBJ2-3; D assignment may be TRBD1 or TRBD2 (5 bases each). In germline, CDR1 is LGHNT, CDR2 FRNRAP. Trimming left V 6 bases short and J 8 bases short, with 18 bases between. The CDR3 is 14 residues long.

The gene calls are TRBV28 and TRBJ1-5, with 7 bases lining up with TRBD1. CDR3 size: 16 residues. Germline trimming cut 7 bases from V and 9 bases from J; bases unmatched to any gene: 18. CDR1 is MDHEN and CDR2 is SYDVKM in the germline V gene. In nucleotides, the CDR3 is TGTGCCAGCACTACCTTGAGGGCAGGGGGAACGTGGCCCCAGCATTTT. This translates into CASTTLRAGGTWPQHF.

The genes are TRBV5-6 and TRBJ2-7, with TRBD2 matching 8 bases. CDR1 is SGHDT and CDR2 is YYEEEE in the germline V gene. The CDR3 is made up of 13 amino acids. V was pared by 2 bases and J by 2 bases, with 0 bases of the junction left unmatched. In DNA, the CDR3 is TGTGCCAGCAGCTTTAGCGGGGCCTACGAGCAGTACTTC. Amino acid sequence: CASSFSGAYEQYF.

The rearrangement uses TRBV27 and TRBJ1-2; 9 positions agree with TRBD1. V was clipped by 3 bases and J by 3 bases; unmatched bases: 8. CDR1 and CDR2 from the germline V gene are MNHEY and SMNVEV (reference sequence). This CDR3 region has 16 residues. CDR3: CASSFGGTGLYYGYTF. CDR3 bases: TGTGCCAGCAGTTTTGGTGGGACAGGGCTTTACTATGGCTACACCTTC.

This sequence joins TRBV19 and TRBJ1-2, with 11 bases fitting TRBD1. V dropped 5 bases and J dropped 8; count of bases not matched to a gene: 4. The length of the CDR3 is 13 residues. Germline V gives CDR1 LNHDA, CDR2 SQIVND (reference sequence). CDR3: CASSPGTGGGYTF. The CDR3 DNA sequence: TGTGCCAGTAGTCCCGGGACAGGGGGAGGCTACACCTTC. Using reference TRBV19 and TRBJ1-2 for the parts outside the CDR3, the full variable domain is DGGITQSPKYLFRKEGQNVTLSCEQNLNHDAMYWYRQDPGQGLRLIYYSQIVNDFQKGDIAEGYSVSREKKESFPLTVTSAQKNPTAFYLCASSPGTGGGYTFGSGTRLTVV.